The entry below describes one TCR beta chain. Its specificity is unknown. V was trimmed by 3 bases and J by 0 bases, leaving 6 bases between them. CDR3 length: 14 amino acids. Germline lookup yields CDR1 LNHDA and CDR2 SQIVND (reference sequence). TRB rearrangements spanning V, D and J were amplified using mixed TRB-A/B primers. From the multiplex PCR reads, TCRdb called clonotypes with MiXCR, one entry per CDR3 protein. The sample holds just under 1,500 distinct CDR3 sequences, approximately 28% seen once. The template was genomic DNA from peripheral blood, not RNA. The data stem from a study of T cell repertoires in aging, cancer and after chemotherapy. Study-wide background: The whole study produced a dataset of millions of TCR reads. Study findings and constraints: These repertoire data do not allow conclusions about immunological memory after chemotherapy. In healthy donors, age-related TCR diversity loss mainly reflected lost richness.

The specimen sequenced was blood. The sequence was collected from a human donor with a solid tumor. This chain uses TRBV19 with TRBJ1-3, with D unresolved. Here the CDR3 DNA reads TGTGCCAGTAGTATCCGGGACTCTGGAAACACCATATATTTT. This translates into CASSIRDSGNTIYF.